This T cell receptor beta chain was documented in a study of radiotherapy plus CTLA-4 blockade in lung cancer. Study background: The study recorded objective responses in roughly 20% of patients and disease control in 31%. General study findings and limits: Strongest reported response predictors: early blood clone changes and post-radiation interferon-beta. An expansion of tumor-derived TCR clones occurred in blood after radiotherapy plus ipilimumab.

Some clones are missing from TCRdb's copy, which holds only in-frame ones; the method was immunoSEQ multiplex PCR. The sample lists around 45,000 clones, around 77% occurring once. Participants had chemo-refractory metastatic non-small-cell lung cancer and were treated with focal radiation plus ipilimumab CTLA-4 blockade. CDR1 and CDR2 (germline): SGHVS, FQNEAQ. After removal of 7 bases from V and 3 bases from J, the junction contained 19 bases not matched to a gene. The CDR3 has 19 residues. This clone came up a few times. The target antigen is unknown. V and J are TRBV7-8 and TRBJ1-3, with 9 positions matching TRBD1. This TCR came from a human donor with non-small cell lung cancer who had stable disease on radiotherapy plus ipilimumab. The starting material was peripheral blood, obtained from a patient treated with radiotherapy plus ipilimumab. The CDR3 is CASNSPNRDRVGGGNTIYF. CDR3 nucleotides: TGTGCCAGCAACTCACCGAACCGGGACAGGGTCGGTGGTGGAAACACCATATATTTT.